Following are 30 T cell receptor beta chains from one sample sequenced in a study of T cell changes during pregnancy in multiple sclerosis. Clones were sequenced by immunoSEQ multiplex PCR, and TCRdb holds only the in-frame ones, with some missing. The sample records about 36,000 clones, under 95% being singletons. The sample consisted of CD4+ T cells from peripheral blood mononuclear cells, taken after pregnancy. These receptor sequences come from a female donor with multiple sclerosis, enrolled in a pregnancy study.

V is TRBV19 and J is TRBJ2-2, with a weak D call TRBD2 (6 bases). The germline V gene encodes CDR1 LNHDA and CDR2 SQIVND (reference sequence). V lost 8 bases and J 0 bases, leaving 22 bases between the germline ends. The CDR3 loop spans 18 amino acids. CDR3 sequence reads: CASSWRGPSYSNTGELFF. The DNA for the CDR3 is TGTGCCAGTTCCTGGCGGGGACCATCCTATTCGAACACCGGGGAGCTGTTTTTT.

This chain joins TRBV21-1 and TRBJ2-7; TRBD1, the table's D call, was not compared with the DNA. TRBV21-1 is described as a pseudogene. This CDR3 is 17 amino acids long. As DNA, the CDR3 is TGTGCCAGCAGCAAAGAGGGGAAACAGGGCCTCTCCTACGAGCAGTACTTC. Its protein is CASSKEGKQGLSYEQYF.

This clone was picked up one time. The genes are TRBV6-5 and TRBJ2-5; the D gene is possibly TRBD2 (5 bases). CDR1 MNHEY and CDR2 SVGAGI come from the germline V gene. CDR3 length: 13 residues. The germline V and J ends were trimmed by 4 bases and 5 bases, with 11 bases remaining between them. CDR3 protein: CASSFSPGETQYF. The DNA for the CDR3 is TGTGCCAGCAGTTTCTCGCCGGGGGAGACCCAGTACTTC.

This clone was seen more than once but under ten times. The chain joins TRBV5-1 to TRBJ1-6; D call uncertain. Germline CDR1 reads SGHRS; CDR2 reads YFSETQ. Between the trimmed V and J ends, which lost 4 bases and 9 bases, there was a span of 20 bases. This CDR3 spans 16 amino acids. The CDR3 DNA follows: TGCGCCAGCAGCCTCACACCCACAGTGACAAGTTCACCCCTCCACTTT. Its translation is CASSLTPTVTSSPLHF.

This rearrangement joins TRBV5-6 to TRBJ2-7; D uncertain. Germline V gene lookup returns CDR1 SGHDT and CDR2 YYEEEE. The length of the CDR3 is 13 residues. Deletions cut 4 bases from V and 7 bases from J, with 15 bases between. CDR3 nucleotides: TGTGCCAGCAGCCAAATAAGAGTCGCGGAGCAGTACTTC. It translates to CASSQIRVAEQYF.

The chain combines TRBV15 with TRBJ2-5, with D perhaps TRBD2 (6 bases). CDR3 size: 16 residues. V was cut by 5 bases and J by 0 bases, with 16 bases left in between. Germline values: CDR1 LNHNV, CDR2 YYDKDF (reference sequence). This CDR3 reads CATSRGGGSYQETQYF. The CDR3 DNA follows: TGTGCCACCAGCCGAGGTGGGGGGAGTTACCAAGAGACCCAGTACTTC.

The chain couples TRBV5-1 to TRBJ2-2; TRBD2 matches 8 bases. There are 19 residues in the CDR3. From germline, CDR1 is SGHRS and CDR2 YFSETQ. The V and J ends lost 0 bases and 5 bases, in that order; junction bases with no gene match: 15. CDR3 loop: CASSLAPAASGRATGELFF. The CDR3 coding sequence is TGCGCCAGCAGCTTGGCTCCCGCCGCTAGCGGGCGCGCTACCGGGGAGCTGTTTTTT.

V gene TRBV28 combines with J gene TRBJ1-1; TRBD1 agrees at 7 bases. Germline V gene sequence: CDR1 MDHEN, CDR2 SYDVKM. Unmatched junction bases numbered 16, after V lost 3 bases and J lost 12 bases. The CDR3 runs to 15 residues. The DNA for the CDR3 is TGTGCCAGCAGTTTCTCTTCGACAGGGAGTGGGAAAACTTTCTTT. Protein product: CASSFSSTGSGKTFF.

CDR3 region: CASSSGLFPNTGELFF. The CDR3 DNA reads TGCGCCAGCAGCTCTGGACTATTTCCGAACACCGGGGAGCTGTTTTTT. The gene calls are TRBV5-1 and TRBJ2-2; maybe TRBD2 (6 bases). The V gene's germline CDR1 is SGHRS and CDR2 YFSETQ. This CDR3 is built from 16 residues. V lost 3 bases to trimming and J lost 0 bases, with 12 bases between them.

The CDR3 loop is CASSPITNTGELFF. CDR3 sequence (DNA): TGTGCCAGCAGCCCCATCACGAACACCGGGGAGCTGTTTTTT. V is TRBV9 and J is TRBJ2-2; no clear D gene. This CDR3 is 14 amino acids long. The germline V gene encodes CDR1 SGDLS and CDR2 YYNGEE. V was shortened by 4 bases and J by 0 bases, with 7 bases between the two germline ends.

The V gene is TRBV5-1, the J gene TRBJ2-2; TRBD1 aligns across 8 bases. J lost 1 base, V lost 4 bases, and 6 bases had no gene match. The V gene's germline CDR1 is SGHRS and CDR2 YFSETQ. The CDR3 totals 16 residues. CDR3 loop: CASSPGDRKNTGELFF. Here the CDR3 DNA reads TGCGCCAGCAGCCCCGGGGACAGGAAGAACACCGGGGAGCTGTTTTTT.

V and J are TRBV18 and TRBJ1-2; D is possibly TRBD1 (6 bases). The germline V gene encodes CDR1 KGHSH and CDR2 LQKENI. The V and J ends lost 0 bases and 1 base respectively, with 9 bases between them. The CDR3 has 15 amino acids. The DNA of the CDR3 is TGTGCCAGCTCACCACCAGCAGGGGTTAACTATGGCTACACCTTC. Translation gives CASSPPAGVNYGYTF.

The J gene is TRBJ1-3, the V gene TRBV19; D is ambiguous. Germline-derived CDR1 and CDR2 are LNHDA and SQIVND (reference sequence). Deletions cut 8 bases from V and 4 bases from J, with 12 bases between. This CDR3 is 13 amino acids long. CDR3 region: CASGRMAGNTIYF. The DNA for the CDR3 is TGTGCCAGTGGGAGGATGGCCGGAAACACCATATATTTT. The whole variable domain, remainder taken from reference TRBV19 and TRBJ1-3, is DGGITQSPKYLFRKEGQNVTLSCEQNLNHDAMYWYRQDPGQGLRLIYYSQIVNDFQKGDIAEGYSVSREKKESFPLTVTSAQKNPTAFYLCASGRMAGNTIYFGEGSWLTVV.

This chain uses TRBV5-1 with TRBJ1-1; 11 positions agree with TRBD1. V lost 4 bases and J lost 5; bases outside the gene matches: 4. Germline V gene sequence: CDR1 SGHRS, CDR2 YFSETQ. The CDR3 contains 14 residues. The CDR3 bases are TGCGCCAGCAGCCGGGACAGGGGGAAAACTGAAGCTTTCTTT. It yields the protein CASSRDRGKTEAFF.

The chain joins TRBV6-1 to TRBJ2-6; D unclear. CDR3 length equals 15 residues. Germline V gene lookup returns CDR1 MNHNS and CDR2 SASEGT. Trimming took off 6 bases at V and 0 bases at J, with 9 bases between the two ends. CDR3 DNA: TGTGCCAGCAGGCCTACGGGCTCTGGGGCCAACGTCCTGACTTTC. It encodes CASRPTGSGANVLTF.

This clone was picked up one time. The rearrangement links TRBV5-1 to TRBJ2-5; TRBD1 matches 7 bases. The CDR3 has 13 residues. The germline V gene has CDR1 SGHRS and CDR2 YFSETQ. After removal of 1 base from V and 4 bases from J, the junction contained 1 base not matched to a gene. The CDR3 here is CASSLKGAETQYF. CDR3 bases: TGCGCCAGCAGCTTGAAGGGGGCAGAGACCCAGTACTTC.

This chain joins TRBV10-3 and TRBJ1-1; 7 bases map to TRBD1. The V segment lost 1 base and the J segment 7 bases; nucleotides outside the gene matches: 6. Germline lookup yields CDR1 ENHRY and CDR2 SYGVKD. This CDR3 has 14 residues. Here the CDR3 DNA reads TGTGCCATCAGTGAGTTCCGGGACAGCTATGAAGCTTTCTTT. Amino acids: CAISEFRDSYEAFF.

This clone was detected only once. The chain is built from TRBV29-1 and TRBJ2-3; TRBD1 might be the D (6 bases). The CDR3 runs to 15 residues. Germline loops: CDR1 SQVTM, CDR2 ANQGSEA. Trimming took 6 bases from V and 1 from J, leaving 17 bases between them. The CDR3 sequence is CSVTEGWTGTDTQYF. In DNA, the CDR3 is TGCAGCGTCACCGAGGGATGGACAGGCACAGATACGCAGTATTTT.

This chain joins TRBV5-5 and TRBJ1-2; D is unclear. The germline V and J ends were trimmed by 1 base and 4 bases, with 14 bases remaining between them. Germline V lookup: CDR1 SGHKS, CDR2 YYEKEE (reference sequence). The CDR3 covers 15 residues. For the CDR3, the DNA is TGTGCCAGCAGCTTGAGCGGGAGGGTTATCTATGGCTACACCTTC. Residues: CASSLSGRVIYGYTF.

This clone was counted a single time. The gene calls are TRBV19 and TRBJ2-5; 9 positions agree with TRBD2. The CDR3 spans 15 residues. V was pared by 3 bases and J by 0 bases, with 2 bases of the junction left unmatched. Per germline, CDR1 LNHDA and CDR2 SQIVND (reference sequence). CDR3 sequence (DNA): TGTGCCAGTAGTATCTTAGCGGGGGACCAAGAGACCCAGTACTTC. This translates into CASSILAGDQETQYF.

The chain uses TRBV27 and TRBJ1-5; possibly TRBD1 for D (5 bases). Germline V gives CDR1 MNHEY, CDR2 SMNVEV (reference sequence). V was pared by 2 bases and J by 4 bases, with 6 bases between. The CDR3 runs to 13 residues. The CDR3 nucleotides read TGTGCCAGCAGTTTAAGGGGAAATCAGCCCCAGCATTTT. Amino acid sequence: CASSLRGNQPQHF.

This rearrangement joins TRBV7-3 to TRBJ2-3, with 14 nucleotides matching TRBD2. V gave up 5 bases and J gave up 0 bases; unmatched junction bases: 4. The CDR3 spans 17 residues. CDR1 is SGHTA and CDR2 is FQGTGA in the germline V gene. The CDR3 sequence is CASSRTSGGTSTDTQYF. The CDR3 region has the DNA TGTGCCAGCAGCCGGACTAGCGGGGGGACTAGCACAGATACGCAGTATTTT.

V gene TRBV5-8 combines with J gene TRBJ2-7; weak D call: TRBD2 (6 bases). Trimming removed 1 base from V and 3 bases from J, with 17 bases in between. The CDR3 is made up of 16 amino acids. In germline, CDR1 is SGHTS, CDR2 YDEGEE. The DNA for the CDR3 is TGTGCCAGCAGCTTGCGGGGCGGAGGGCCGGGCTACGAGCAGTACTTC. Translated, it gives CASSLRGGGPGYEQYF.

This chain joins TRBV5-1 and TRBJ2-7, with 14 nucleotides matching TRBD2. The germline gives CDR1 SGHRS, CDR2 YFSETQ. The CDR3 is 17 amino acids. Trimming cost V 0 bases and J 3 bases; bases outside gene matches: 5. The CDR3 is CASSLASGLAGGYEQYF. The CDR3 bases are TGCGCCAGCAGCTTGGCCTCCGGACTAGCGGGAGGCTACGAGCAGTACTTC.

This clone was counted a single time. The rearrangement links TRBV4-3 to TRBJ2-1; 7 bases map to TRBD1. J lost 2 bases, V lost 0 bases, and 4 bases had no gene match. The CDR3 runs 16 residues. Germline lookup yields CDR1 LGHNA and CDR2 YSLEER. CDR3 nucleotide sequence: TGCGCCAGCAGCCAAGAGGCCAGGGGGACCTACAATGAGCAGTTCTTC. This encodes CASSQEARGTYNEQFF.

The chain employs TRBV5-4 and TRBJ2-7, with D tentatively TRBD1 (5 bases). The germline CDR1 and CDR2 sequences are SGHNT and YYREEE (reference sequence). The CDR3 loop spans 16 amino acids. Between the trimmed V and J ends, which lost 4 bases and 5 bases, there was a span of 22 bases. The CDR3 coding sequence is TGTGCCAGCAGCCCTACTGGGTCCAGGGTTCCCCACGAGCAGTACTTC. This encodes CASSPTGSRVPHEQYF. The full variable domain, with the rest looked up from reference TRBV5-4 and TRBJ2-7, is ETGVTQSPTHLIKTRGQQVTLRCSSQSGHNTVSWYQQALGQGPQFIFQYYREEENGRGNFPPRFSGLQFPNYSSELNVNALELDDSALYLCASSPTGSRVPHEQYFGPGTRLTVT.

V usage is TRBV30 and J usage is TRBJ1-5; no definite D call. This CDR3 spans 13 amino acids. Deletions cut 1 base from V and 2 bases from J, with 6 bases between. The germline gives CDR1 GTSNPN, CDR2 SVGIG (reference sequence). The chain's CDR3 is CAWSGQGNQPQHF. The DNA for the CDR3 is TGTGCCTGGAGTGGGCAGGGCAATCAGCCCCAGCATTTT.

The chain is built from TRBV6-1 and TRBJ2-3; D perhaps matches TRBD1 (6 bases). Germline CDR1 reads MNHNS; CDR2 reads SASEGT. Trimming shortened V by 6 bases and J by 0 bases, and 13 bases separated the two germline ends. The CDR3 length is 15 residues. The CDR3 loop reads CASRDGQSSTDTQYF. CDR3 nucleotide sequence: TGTGCCAGCAGAGACGGACAGTCTAGCACAGATACGCAGTATTTT.

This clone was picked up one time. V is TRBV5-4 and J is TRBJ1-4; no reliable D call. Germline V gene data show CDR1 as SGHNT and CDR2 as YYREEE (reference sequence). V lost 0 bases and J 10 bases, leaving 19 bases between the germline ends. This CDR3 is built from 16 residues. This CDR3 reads CASSLGSASRSGKLFF. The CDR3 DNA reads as TGTGCCAGCAGCTTGGGGAGCGCCTCACGCAGTGGAAAACTGTTTTTT.

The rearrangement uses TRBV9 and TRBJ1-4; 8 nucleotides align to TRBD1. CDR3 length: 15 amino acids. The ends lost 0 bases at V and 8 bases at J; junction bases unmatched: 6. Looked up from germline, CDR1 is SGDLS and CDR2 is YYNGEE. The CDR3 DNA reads TGTGCCAGCAGCGTAGGCCAACAGGGGGGGGAAAAACTGTTTTTT. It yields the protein CASSVGQQGGEKLFF.